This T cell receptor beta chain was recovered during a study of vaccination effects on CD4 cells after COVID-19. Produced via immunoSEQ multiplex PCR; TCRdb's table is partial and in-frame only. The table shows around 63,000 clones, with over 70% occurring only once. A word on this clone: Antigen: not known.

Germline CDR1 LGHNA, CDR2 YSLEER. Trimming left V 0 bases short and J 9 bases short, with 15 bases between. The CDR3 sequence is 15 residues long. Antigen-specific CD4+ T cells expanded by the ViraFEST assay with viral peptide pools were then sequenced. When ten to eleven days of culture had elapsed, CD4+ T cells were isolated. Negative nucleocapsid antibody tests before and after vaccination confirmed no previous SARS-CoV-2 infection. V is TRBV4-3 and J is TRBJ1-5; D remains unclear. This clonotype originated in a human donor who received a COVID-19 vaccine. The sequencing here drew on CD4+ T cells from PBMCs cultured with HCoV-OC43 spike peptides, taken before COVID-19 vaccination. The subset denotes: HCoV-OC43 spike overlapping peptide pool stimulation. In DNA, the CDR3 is TGCGCCAGCAGCCAAGATAGAACTTCTGGGCGGCCCCAGCATTTT. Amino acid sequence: CASSQDRTSGRPQHF.